The sequence of this TCR beta chain was determined in a study of T-cell memory formation after mild COVID-19. The CDR3 length is 16 residues. Germline loops: CDR1 LNHDA, CDR2 SQIVND (reference sequence). Trimming pared 5 bases from V and 6 bases from J, leaving 20 bases between. It was 5'RACE with constant-segment primers that produced the TCR alpha and TCR beta cDNA libraries, which carried sample barcodes and UMIs. One entry per CDR3 protein, called by TCRdb with MiXCR from the 5' RACE reads. The sample has fewer than 150,000 distinct CDR3 sequences; 15% to 20% are singletons. Sequencing was done on a sample of PBMCs or a T cell subset sorted from them (not recorded which). This chain uses TRBV19 with TRBJ1-5; no firm D call. This TCR was recovered from a man aged 18-30 years who had mild COVID-19 (a few samples of this study predate the infection). Cell type and time point are not known. In nucleotides, the CDR3 is TGTGCCAGTAGTTTCAGCCCAGGAGGTATGGGTCAGCCCCAGCATTTT. As protein: CASSFSPGGMGQPQHF.